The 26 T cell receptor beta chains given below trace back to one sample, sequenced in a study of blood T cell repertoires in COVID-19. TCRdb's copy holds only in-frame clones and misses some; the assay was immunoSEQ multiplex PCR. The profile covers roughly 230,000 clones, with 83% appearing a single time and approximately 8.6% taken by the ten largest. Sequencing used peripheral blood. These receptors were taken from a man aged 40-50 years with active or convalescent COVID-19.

CDR3 sequence: CASSAGHLGNTGELFF. The CDR3 DNA is TGTGCCAGCAGCGCCGGACACCTCGGGAACACCGGGGAGCTGTTTTTT. This rearrangement joins TRBV9 to TRBJ2-2, with a tentative D call TRBD1 (5 bases). Between the trimmed V and J ends, which lost 3 bases and 1 base, there was a span of 13 bases. Germline assignment: CDR1 SGDLS and CDR2 YYNGEE. This CDR3 is 16 amino acids long.

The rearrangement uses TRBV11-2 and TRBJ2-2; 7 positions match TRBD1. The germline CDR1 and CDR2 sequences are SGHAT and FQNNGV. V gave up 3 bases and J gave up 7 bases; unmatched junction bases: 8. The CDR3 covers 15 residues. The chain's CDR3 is CASSFLGRQGGELFF. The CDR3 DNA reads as TGTGCCAGCAGCTTTCTTGGTAGACAGGGCGGGGAGCTGTTTTTT.

CDR3 in amino acids: CASTPGTQQFF. CDR3 DNA sequence: TGTGCCAGCACACCCGGGACACAGCAGTTCTTC. V and J are TRBV6-5 and TRBJ2-1; TRBD1 is a possible D gene (6 bases). The V and J ends lost 7 bases and 11 bases respectively, with 12 bases between them. This CDR3 has 11 amino acids. Germline V gene sequence: CDR1 MNHEY, CDR2 SVGAGI.

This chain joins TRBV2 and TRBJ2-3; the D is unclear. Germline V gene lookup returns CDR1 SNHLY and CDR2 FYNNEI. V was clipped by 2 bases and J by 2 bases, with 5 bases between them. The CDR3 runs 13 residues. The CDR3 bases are TGTGCCAGCAGTGAACAGGCCACAGATACGCAGTATTTT. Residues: CASSEQATDTQYF.

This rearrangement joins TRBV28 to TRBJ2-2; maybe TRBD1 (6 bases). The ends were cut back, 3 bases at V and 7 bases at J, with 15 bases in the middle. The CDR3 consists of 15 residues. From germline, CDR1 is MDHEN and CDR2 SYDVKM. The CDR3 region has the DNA TGTGCCAGCAGTTTGTGGCAGGGGCTAGGCGGGGAGCTGTTTTTT. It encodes CASSLWQGLGGELFF.

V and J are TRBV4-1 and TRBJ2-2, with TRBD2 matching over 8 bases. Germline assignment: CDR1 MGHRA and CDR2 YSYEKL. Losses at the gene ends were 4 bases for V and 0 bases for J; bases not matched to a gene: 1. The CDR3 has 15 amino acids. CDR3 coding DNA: TGCGCCAGCAGCCCGGGGGGGCCGAACACCGGGGAGCTGTTTTTT. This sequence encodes CASSPGGPNTGELFF.

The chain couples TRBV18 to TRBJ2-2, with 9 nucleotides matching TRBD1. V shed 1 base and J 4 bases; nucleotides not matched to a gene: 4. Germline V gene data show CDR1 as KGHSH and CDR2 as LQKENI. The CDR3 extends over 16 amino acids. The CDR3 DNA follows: TGTGCCAGCTCACCACTACAGGGGGCAGGCACCGGGGAGCTGTTTTTT. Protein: CASSPLQGAGTGELFF.

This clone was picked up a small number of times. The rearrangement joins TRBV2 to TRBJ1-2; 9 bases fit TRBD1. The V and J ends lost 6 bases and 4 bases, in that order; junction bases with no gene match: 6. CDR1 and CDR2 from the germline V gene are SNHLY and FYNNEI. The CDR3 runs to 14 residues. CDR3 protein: CASSGTGKGYGYTF. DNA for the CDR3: TGTGCCAGCAGCGGGACAGGGAAGGGCTATGGCTACACCTTC.

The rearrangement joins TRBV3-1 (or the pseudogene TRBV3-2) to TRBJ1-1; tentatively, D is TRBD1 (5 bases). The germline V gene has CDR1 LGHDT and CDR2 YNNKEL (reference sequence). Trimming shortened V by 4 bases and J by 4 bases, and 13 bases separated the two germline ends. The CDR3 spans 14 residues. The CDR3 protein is CASSPQAGLTEAFF. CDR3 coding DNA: TGTGCCAGCAGCCCGCAAGCGGGGCTCACTGAAGCTTTCTTT.

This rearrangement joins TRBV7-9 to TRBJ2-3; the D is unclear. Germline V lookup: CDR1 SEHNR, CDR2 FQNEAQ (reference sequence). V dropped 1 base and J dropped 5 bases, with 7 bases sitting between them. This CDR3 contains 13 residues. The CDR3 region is CASSLGGRDTQYF. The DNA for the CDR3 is TGTGCCAGCAGCTTAGGAGGCAGAGATACGCAGTATTTT.

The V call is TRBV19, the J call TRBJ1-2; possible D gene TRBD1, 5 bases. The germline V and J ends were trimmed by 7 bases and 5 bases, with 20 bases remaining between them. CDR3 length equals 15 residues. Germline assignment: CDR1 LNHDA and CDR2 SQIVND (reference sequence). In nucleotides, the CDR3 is TGTGCCAGTAATCATCCGCGACAGCTGCGGTATGGCTACACCTTC. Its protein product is CASNHPRQLRYGYTF.

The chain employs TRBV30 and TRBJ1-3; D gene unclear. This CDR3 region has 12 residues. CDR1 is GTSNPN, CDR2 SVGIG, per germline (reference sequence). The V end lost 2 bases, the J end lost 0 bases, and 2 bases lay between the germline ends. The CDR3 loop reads CAWSLSGNTIYF. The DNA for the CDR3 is TGTGCCTGGAGTCTCTCTGGAAACACCATATATTTT.

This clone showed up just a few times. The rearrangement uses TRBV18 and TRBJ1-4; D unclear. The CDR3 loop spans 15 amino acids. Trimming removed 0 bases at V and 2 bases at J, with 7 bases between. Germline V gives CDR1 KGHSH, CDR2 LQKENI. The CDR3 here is CASSPPVQTNEKLFF. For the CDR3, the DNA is TGTGCCAGCTCACCACCGGTACAGACTAATGAAAAACTGTTTTTT. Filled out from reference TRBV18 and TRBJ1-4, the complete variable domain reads NAGVMQNPRHLVRRRGQEARLRCSPMKGHSHVYWYRQLPEEGLKFMVYLQKENIIDESGMPKERFSAEFPKEGPSILRIQQVVRGDSAAYFCASSPPVQTNEKLFFGSGTQLSVL.

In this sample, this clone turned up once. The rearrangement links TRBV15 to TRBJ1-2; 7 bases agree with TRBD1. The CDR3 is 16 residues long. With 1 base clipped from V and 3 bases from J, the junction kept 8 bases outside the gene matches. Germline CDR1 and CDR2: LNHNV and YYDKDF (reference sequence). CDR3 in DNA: TGTGCCACCAGCAGAGGGCTAACAGGGGTCTACTATGGCTACACCTTC. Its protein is CATSRGLTGVYYGYTF.

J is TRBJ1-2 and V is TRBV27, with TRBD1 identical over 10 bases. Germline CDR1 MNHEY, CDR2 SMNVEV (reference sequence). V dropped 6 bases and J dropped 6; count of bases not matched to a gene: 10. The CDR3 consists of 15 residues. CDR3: CASSDPGQGKDGYTF. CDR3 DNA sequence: TGTGCCAGCAGCGACCCGGGACAGGGGAAGGATGGCTACACCTTC.

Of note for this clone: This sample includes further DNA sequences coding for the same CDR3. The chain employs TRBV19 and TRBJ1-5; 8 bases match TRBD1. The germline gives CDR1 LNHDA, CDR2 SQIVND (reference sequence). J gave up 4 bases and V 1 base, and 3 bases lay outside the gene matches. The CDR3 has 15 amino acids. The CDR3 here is CASSIGGTGNQPQHF. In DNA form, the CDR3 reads TGTGCCAGTAGTATAGGCGGGACAGGAAATCAGCCCCAGCATTTT.

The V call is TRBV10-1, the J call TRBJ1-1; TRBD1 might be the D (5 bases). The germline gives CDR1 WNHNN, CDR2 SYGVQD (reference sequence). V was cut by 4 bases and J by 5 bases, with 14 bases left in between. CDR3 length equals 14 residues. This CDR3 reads CASSASGGRTEAFF. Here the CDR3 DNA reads TGCGCCAGCAGTGCCTCGGGGGGTAGGACTGAAGCTTTCTTT.

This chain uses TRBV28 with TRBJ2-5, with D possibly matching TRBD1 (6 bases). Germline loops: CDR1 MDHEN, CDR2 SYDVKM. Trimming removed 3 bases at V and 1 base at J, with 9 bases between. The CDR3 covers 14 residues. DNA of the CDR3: TGTGCCAGCAGTTTCCAGGGGATCCAAGAGACCCAGTACTTC. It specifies CASSFQGIQETQYF.

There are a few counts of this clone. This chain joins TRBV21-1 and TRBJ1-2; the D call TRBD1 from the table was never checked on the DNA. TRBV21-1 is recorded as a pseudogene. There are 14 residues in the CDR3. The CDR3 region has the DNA TGTGCCAGCGGTACTGGGGACACCTACTATGGCTACACCTTC. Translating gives CASGTGDTYYGYTF.

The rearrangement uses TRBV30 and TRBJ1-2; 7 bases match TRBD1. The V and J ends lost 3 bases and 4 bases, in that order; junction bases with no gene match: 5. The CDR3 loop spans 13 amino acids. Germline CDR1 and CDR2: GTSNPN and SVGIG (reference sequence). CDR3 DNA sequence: TGTGCCTGGAGCTGGGACAGCTTCTATGGCTACACCTTC. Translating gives CAWSWDSFYGYTF.

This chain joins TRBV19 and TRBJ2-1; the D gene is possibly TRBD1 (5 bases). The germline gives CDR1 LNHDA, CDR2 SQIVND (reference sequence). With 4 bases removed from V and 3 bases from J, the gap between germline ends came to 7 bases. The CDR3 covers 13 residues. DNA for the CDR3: TGTGCCAGTAGTAATACAGGCTACAATGAGCAGTTCTTC. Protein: CASSNTGYNEQFF.

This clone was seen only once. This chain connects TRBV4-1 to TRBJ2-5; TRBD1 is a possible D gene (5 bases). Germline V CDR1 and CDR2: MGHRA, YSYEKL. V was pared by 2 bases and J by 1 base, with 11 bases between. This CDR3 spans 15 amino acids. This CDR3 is CASSQFSDSQETQYF. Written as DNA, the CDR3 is TGCGCCAGCAGCCAATTTTCCGACAGCCAAGAGACCCAGTACTTC.

In DNA form, the CDR3 reads TGTGCCTGGAGAATTGGCGAGGTACGAGCTTTCTTT. Protein sequence: CAWRIGEVRAFF. J is TRBJ1-1 and V is TRBV30; D is undetermined. This CDR3 contains 12 residues. Germline assignment: CDR1 GTSNPN and CDR2 SVGIG (reference sequence). The V gene lost 3 bases and the J gene lost 10 bases, with 15 bases spanning the gap. The whole variable domain, remainder taken from reference TRBV30 and TRBJ1-1, is SQTIHQWPATLVQPVGSPLSLECTVEGTSNPNLYWYRQAAGRGLQLLFYSVGIGQISSEVPQNLSASRPQDRQFILSSKKLLLSDSGFYLCAWRIGEVRAFFGQGTRLTVV.

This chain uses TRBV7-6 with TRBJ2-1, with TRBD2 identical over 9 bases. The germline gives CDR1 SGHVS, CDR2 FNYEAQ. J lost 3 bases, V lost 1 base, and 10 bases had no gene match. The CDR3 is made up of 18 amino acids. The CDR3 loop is CASSLEAGGGAGYNEQFF. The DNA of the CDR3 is TGTGCCAGCAGCTTAGAGGCTGGCGGGGGGGCTGGCTACAATGAGCAGTTCTTC.

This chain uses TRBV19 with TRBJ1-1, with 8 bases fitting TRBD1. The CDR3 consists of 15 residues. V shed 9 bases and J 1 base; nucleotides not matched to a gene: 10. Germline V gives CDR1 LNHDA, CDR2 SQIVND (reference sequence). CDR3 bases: TGTGCCAGCTCATCCGCCGGGACAGGGAACACTGAAGCTTTCTTT. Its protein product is CASSSAGTGNTEAFF.

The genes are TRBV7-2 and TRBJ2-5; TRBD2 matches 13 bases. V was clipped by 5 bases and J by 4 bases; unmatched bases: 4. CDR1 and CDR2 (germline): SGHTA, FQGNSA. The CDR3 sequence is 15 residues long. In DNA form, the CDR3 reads TGTGCCAGCAGCGCACGACTAGCGGGGGGAGAGACCCAGTACTTC. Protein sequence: CASSARLAGGETQYF.